This TCR beta chain stems from a study of T cell responses to AZD1222 COVID-19 vaccine (dated by TCRdb to the early 2020s). With respect to the entire study: A total of more than 230 trial participants underwent TCR sequencing, of whom 207 had received two doses of AZD1222 and about 25 had received two doses of the MenACWY control vaccine. Enrollment into the trials was organized by age into subgroups of 18-55, 56-69 and 70-plus years, and those subgroups contained 148, 28 and 57 TCR-sequenced participants, respectively. Results the study describes overall, beyond this receptor: Participants were mostly white British, with more females than males. The authors suggested clonal diversity may have been underestimated. Only a handful of AZD1222 recipients were SARS-CoV-2 seropositive at baseline, limiting conclusions about previously exposed vaccinees. After two AZD1222 doses, spike-specific TCR breadth and depth were significantly higher than at day 0 and than in MenACWY recipients. Epitopes outside the regions mutated in the B.1.351 and B.1.1.7 variants were reportedly recognized by nearly half of the unique spike-specific TCRs. Because no day 14 peak-response samples were available, the repertoires could be characterized only after the peak T cell response. The vaccine-associated CD4 TCRs covered the entire spike protein, and the dominant responses fell in regions 160-218 and 743-854. In the small 56-69-year group, the increase in depth fell short of significance, most likely because of low power.

Per the publication, the time point label means: baseline before first vaccination. What this sample's treatment or condition label stands for: meningococcal conjugate vaccine given as trial control. Vaccinee samples were obtained from the UK trials COV001 and COV002, which included a single-blind randomized controlled phase 2/3 trial of AZD1222 (ChAdOx1 nCoV-19) in healthy adults. For TCRbeta chain sequencing, PBMC samples from trial participants were taken at day 0 and at day 28 after the second dose. The CDR3 regions of human TCRbeta chains were subjected to immunosequencing. In the paper's pipeline: TCRs in the repertoires were compared against a reference library of SARS-CoV-2-specific TCRs that had been generated with the MIRA antigen-specificity platform. Breadth meant the fraction of unique TCRs that were SARS-CoV-2-associated, whereas depth meant the fraction of total T cells that were SARS-CoV-2-associated. Using the MIRA data, each spike-specific TCR was assigned both to the spike region to which the TCR was reactive and to a CD4 or CD8 class. Log10-transformed breadth and depth values were compared by one-way ANOVA with Sidak's multiple comparisons tests. TCRdb obtained this table from immuneACCESS and retained in-frame rearrangements with V and J assigned. These tables miss some clones; where compared with another copy, unresolved V genes account for less than half of the shortfall, and the remainder is unexplained. The V and J calls and clone size were taken over from that table, and D and trimming were inferred from the DNA. The sample table holds some 99,000 clones, of which 88% were seen once. Roughly 12% of the sample belongs to the ten largest clones.

The CDR3 runs 15 residues from the cysteine to the phenylalanine. Just CDR3 DNA is preserved here, 45 bases in frame from base 1. V is clipped by 0 bases and J by 7 bases, and the sequence between their germline boundaries is 14 bases long. CDR1 is given as SGHKS and CDR2 as YYEKEE, both from the germline V gene (reference sequence). In regard to this clone: This clone's antigen is unknown. No base qualities exist here, and no much larger clone lies one base off it.

This sequence was found in an adult in good health. The material was peripheral blood, obtained on day 0 of MenACWY control vaccination. The chain is encoded by TRBV5-5 joined to TRBJ1-5; the D gene is perhaps TRBD1, on 5 matching bases. Here the CDR3 is given as CASSLVWQGDQPQHF. The nucleotide sequence reads TGTGCCAGCAGCTTGGTTTGGCAGGGAGACCAGCCCCAGCATTTT.